This is a list of T cell receptor beta chains from one sample in a study of a mutant IDH1 vaccine in newly diagnosed glioma. Produced via immunoSEQ multiplex PCR; TCRdb's table is partial and in-frame only. The table has 58,000 or so clones, 86% seen once. For these TCRs, the target antigens are not known. This sample comprised PBMCs, obtained from a glioma patient whose treatment included an IDH1 peptide vaccine. Every receptor here comes from a man aged 40-49 years with glioma. Both conserved end residues are part of each CDR3. The D gene is left open where the match is weak. Not all rows give a size; the values are once, few, many and, for expanded clones, a class.

j_call v_call clone_size d_call cdr3_aa cdr3_nt
TRBJ1-5 TRBV5-1 NA NA CASSPGEKYQPQHF TGCGCCAGCAGCCCGGGGGAAAAATATCAGCCCCAGCATTTT
TRBJ2-7 TRBV7-9 NA NA CASSPYSEEQYF TGTGCCAGCAGCCCATATTCCGAGGAGCAGTACTTC
TRBJ1-2 TRBV5-5 once NA CASSFGTDYGYTF TGTGCCAGCAGCTTCGGGACGGACTATGGCTACACCTTC
TRBJ2-7 TRBV29-1 NA TRBD1 CSVETHYQVGTGSGEQYF TGCAGCGTTGAAACTCATTACCAGGTCGGGACAGGGTCGGGAGAGCAGTACTTC
TRBJ2-1 TRBV5-4 NA NA CASSLDRSNEQFF TGTGCCAGCAGCTTGGACAGATCCAATGAGCAGTTCTTC
TRBJ1-1 TRBV9 NA TRBD1 CASSGQGRMGAEAFF TGTGCCAGCAGCGGACAGGGTCGGATGGGCGCTGAAGCTTTCTTT
TRBJ2-3 TRBV7-2 NA NA CASSFVDSPAVVGF TGTGCCAGCAGCTTTGTAGATTCCCCCGCAGTCGTGGGTTTT
TRBJ2-1 TRBV19 NA NA CASSISAGSRGFF TGTGCCAGTAGTATTTCGGCGGGCAGCCGTGGGTTCTTC
TRBJ2-3 TRBV5-3 few TRBD2 CARSRGSGRGVADTQYF TGTGCCAGAAGCCGAGGGTCCGGGAGGGGGGTAGCAGATACGCAGTATTTT
TRBJ1-2 TRBV2 NA NA CASSSWVSGYTF TGTGCCAGCAGTAGCTGGGTATCCGGCTACACCTTC
TRBJ1-2 TRBV19 NA NA CASSIGVGYTF TGTGCCAGTAGTATCGGTGTTGGCTACACCTTC
TRBJ2-1 TRBV7-7 NA NA CASSSGGNEQFF TGTGCTAGCAGCTCCGGGGGAAATGAGCAGTTCTTC
TRBJ2-4 TRBV28 NA NA CASSLLRQSNIQYF TGTGCCAGCAGTTTATTACGACAGTCCAACATTCAGTACTTC
TRBJ2-3 TRBV7-2 NA TRBD1 CASSLDRGDTQYF TGTGCCAGCAGCTTAGACAGGGGAGATACGCAGTATTTT
TRBJ1-5 TRBV9 once NA CASSPRGGLNQPQHF TGTGCCAGCAGCCCTAGGGGGGGCCTCAATCAGCCCCAGCATTTT
TRBJ2-1 TRBV7-9 few NA CASSPLVGEQFF TGTGCCAGCAGCCCTTTAGTGGGTGAGCAGTTCTTC
TRBJ1-2 TRBV5-1 NA TRBD1 CASSPGQGTYGYTF TGCGCCAGCAGCCCCGGACAGGGGACCTATGGCTACACCTTC
TRBJ2-5 TRBV7-9 NA NA CASSTPQDRGTQYF TGTGCCAGCAGCACCCCCCAGGACCGAGGGACCCAGTACTTC
TRBJ2-2 TRBV5-1 NA TRBD2 CASSSGTSMPGELFF TGCGCCAGCAGCTCCGGGACTAGCATGCCCGGGGAGCTGTTTTTT
TRBJ1-5 TRBV7-8 NA TRBD1 CASSLKGGFQPQHF TGTGCCAGCAGCTTAAAAGGGGGCTTTCAGCCCCAGCATTTT
TRBJ2-4 TRBV7-9 NA TRBD2 CASSLVGGGKNIQYF TGTGCCAGCAGCTTGGTTGGGGGGGGCAAAAACATTCAGTACTTC
TRBJ2-7 TRBV6-1 NA TRBD1 CASSALTGAGEQYF TGTGCCAGCAGTGCCCTGACAGGGGCGGGGGAGCAGTACTTC
TRBJ2-5 TRBV25-1 NA NA CASSDSGEETQYF TGTGCCAGCAGTGATTCAGGAGAAGAGACCCAGTACTTC
TRBJ2-7 TRBV15 NA NA CATSASLGEQYF TGTGCCACCAGCGCGTCCCTCGGGGAGCAGTACTTC
TRBJ1-1 TRBV5-1 NA NA CASSIDANTEAFF TGCGCCAGCAGCATCGACGCGAACACTGAAGCTTTCTTT
TRBJ2-7 TRBV6-5 NA NA CASSYSAQANEQYF TGTGCCAGCAGTTACTCCGCCCAAGCAAACGAGCAGTACTTC
TRBJ2-2 TRBV7-7 NA NA CASSLALAGELFF TGTGCTAGCAGCTTAGCGTTGGCCGGGGAGCTGTTTTTT
TRBJ1-1 TRBV6-5 NA NA CASSYSSGREGGEAFF TGTGCCAGCAGTTACTCGTCGGGCAGGGAGGGAGGTGAAGCTTTCTTT
TRBJ1-1 TRBV27 NA NA CASSPGVWSTEAFF TGTGCCAGCAGTCCAGGGGTGTGGAGCACTGAAGCTTTCTTT
TRBJ2-7 TRBV4-3 NA TRBD2 CASSHQLGGSGRSYEQYF TGCGCCAGCAGCCATCAACTAGGGGGGAGCGGGAGGTCCTACGAGCAGTACTTC
TRBJ2-5 TRBV6-5 NA NA CASSYPLRDGGLTQYF TGTGCCAGCAGTTACCCCCTTCGGGATGGTGGGCTGACCCAGTACTTC
TRBJ2-7 TRBV27 NA TRBD1 CASRGTGRGEQYF TGTGCCAGCAGGGGGACAGGGCGGGGCGAGCAGTACTTC
TRBJ2-3 TRBV5-1 NA TRBD2 CASYRLAGGRADTQYF TGCGCCAGCTATCGCCTAGCGGGAGGCCGGGCAGATACGCAGTATTTT
TRBJ1-5 TRBV7-2 NA NA CASSLGEYQPQHF TGTGCCAGCAGCTTAGGAGAGTATCAGCCCCAGCATTTT
TRBJ1-2 TRBV11-3 NA NA CASSPGHGDYGYTF TGTGCCAGCAGCCCGGGCCACGGCGACTATGGCTACACCTTC
TRBJ2-1 TRBV18 NA NA CASSPPWGEQFF TGTGCCAGCTCACCCCCTTGGGGTGAGCAGTTCTTC
TRBJ2-7 TRBV4-1 NA TRBD2 CASSPMTSVAYEQYF TGCGCCAGCAGCCCAATGACTAGCGTGGCCTACGAGCAGTACTTC
TRBJ2-7 TRBV7-9 NA TRBD2 CASSSRLAHSYEQYF TGTGCCAGCAGCTCTAGACTAGCGCACTCCTACGAGCAGTACTTC
TRBJ1-1 TRBV18 once NA CASSFVTSDTEAFF TGTGCCAGCTCATTTGTCACATCGGACACTGAAGCTTTCTTT
TRBJ2-1 TRBV11-2 NA NA CASSSLGGQGEQFF TGTGCCAGCAGCTCCTTGGGGGGGCAGGGTGAGCAGTTCTTC
TRBJ2-2 TRBV19 NA NA CASSIDWTEIRRELFF TGTGCCAGTAGTATAGACTGGACAGAGATACGACGGGAGCTGTTTTTT
TRBJ2-1 TRBV5-1 once TRBD2 CASSNSQAGGYNEQFF TGCGCCAGCAGCAACTCCCAAGCGGGAGGCTACAATGAGCAGTTCTTC
TRBJ1-2 TRBV6-5 NA NA CASSYSAGAPFYGYTF TGTGCCAGCAGTTACTCGGCAGGGGCTCCATTCTATGGCTACACCTTC
TRBJ2-5 TRBV7-9 NA NA CASSLGATVGETQYF TGTGCCAGCAGCTTAGGGGCGACGGTCGGGGAGACCCAGTACTTC
TRBJ2-2 TRBV4-2 NA NA CASSPGSLNTGELFF TGTGCCAGCAGCCCGGGCAGCCTGAACACCGGGGAGCTGTTTTTT
TRBJ2-1 TRBV7-8 NA NA CASSWVDEQFF TGTGCCAGCAGCTGGGTGGATGAGCAGTTCTTC
TRBJ2-2 TRBV30 NA TRBD2 CAWSVFLAGNTGELFF TGTGCCTGGAGTGTATTTCTAGCGGGGAACACCGGGGAGCTGTTTTTT
TRBJ2-3 TRBV5-1 NA TRBD2 CASPSGGVTDTQYF TGCGCCAGTCCCTCGGGGGGGGTCACAGATACGCAGTATTTT
TRBJ1-1 TRBV9 NA NA CASTLPPGRSLKDTEAFF TGTGCCAGCACCCTTCCCCCAGGGCGGAGCCTCAAGGACACTGAAGCTTTCTTT
TRBJ1-3 TRBV19 few NA CASSIISGNTIYF TGTGCCAGTAGTATTATCTCTGGAAACACCATATATTTT